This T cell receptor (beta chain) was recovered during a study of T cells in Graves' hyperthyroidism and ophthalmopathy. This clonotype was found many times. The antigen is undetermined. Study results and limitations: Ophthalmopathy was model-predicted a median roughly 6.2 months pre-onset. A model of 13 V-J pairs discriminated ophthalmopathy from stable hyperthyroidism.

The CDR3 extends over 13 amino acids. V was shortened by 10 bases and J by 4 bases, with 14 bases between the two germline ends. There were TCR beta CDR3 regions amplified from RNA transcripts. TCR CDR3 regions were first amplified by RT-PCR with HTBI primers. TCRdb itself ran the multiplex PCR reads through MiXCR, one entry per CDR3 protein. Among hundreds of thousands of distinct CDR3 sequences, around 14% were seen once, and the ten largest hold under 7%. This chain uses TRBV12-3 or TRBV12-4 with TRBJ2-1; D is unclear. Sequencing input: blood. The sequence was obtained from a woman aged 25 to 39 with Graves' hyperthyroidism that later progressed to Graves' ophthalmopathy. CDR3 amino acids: CATRPGRYNEQFF. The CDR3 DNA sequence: TGTGCCACGCGCCCCGGGCGGTACAATGAGCAGTTCTTC.